Following are 18 T cell receptor beta chains from one sample sequenced in a study of PD-1 blockade in classical Hodgkin lymphoma. The repertoire was sequenced with immunoSEQ multiplex PCR; TCRdb's copy has only in-frame clones and lacks some. The sample contains approximately 25,000 clones, roughly 84% of which appear only once. All patients relapsed after autologous stem cell transplantation, and brentuximab vedotin exposure varied. Purified CD4+ T cells were obtained from thawed PBMCs through magnetic negative selection. Material: CD4+ T cells from blood, obtained at baseline. The receptors here all came from a human donor with classical Hodgkin lymphoma.

This sequence joins TRBV5-4 and TRBJ2-3; weak D call: TRBD2 (5 bases). The V gene's germline CDR1 is SGHNT and CDR2 YYREEE (reference sequence). V lost 4 bases, J lost 5 bases, and 14 bases lay in between. CDR3 length: 14 residues. The CDR3 loop reads CASSDARVEDTQYF. DNA for the CDR3: TGTGCCAGCAGCGACGCGCGGGTTGAAGATACGCAGTATTTT.

The chain uses TRBV30 and TRBJ2-5; no reliable D call. The CDR3 sequence is 12 residues long. The germline V and J ends were trimmed by 0 bases and 5 bases, with 7 bases remaining between them. Germline V lookup: CDR1 GTSNPN, CDR2 SVGIG (reference sequence). The CDR3 region has the DNA TGTGCCTGGAGTGTATCTACGGAGACCCAGTACTTC. This translates into CAWSVSTETQYF.

This chain uses TRBV10-3 with TRBJ2-3; D possibly corresponds to TRBD2 (6 bases). The germline V gene encodes CDR1 ENHRY and CDR2 SYGVKD. V lost 10 bases and J 2 bases, leaving 13 bases between the germline ends. The CDR3 loop spans 13 amino acids. CDR3 amino acids: CATTWGDTDTQYF. The CDR3 DNA reads as TGTGCCACCACCTGGGGGGACACAGATACGCAGTATTTT.

This clone appeared a single time. The rearrangement links TRBV5-1 to TRBJ2-1; unclear D gene. There are 16 residues in the CDR3. CDR1 is SGHRS and CDR2 is YFSETQ in the germline V gene. V lost 1 base and J lost 0, with 11 bases in between. The CDR3 sequence is CASSLWVQSSYNEQFF. In DNA form, the CDR3 reads TGCGCCAGCAGCTTGTGGGTTCAGAGCTCCTACAATGAGCAGTTCTTC.

The chain recombines TRBV7-8 with TRBJ1-2; possible D gene TRBD1, 5 bases. Germline CDR1 and CDR2: SGHVS and FQNEAQ. The CDR3 sequence is 16 residues long. Trimming removed 0 bases from V and 7 bases from J, with 18 bases in between. The CDR3 loop reads CASSLANRQLRGGYTF. The CDR3 nucleotides are TGTGCCAGCAGCTTAGCAAATCGACAGCTTAGGGGTGGCTACACCTTC.

This clone was picked up one time. In DNA form, the CDR3 reads TGTGCCAGCAGTGACACGCGTGGTGGCTACACCTTC. This translates into CASSDTRGGYTF. This rearrangement joins TRBV28 to TRBJ1-2; no clear D gene. This CDR3 is built from 12 residues. CDR1 is MDHEN and CDR2 is SYDVKM in the germline V gene. Trimming stripped 5 bases from V and 7 bases from J, with 11 bases between.

The chain employs TRBV7-2 and TRBJ2-5; D uncertain. This CDR3 is 16 amino acids long. The V end was cut by 3 bases, the J end by 5 bases, with 19 bases between. Germline V gives CDR1 SGHTA, CDR2 FQGNSA. CDR3 residues: CASSFHSTDFVETQYF. CDR3 bases: TGTGCCAGCAGCTTCCACAGTACCGACTTTGTGGAGACCCAGTACTTC. The whole variable domain, filled in from reference TRBV7-2 and TRBJ2-5, reads GAGVSQSPSNKVTEKGKDVELRCDPISGHTALYWYRQSLGQGLEFLIYFQGNSAPDKSGLPSDRFSAERTGGSVSTLTIQRTQQEDSAVYLCASSFHSTDFVETQYFGPGTRLLVL.

The chain is built from TRBV6-1 and TRBJ1-2; a possible D gene is TRBD1 (5 bases). Deletions cut 6 bases from V and 2 bases from J, with 10 bases between. In germline, CDR1 is MNHNS, CDR2 SASEGT. The CDR3 extends over 13 amino acids. CDR3 amino acids: CASRGTANYGYTF. In DNA form, the CDR3 reads TGTGCCAGCAGGGGGACGGCGAACTATGGCTACACCTTC.

This clone has only one observation. This rearrangement joins TRBV10-3 to TRBJ2-3; possible D gene TRBD1, 5 bases. V was cut by 9 bases and J by 3 bases, with 16 bases left in between. Germline lookup yields CDR1 ENHRY and CDR2 SYGVKD. CDR3 size: 14 residues. The CDR3 sequence is CAISRVGWTDTQYF. The CDR3, as DNA: TGTGCCATTAGCAGGGTAGGTTGGACAGATACGCAGTATTTT.

This chain connects TRBV19 to TRBJ1-4; D perhaps matches TRBD1 (5 bases). CDR1 is LNHDA, CDR2 SQIVND, per germline (reference sequence). V gave up 3 bases and J gave up 10 bases, with 24 bases separating them. There are 17 residues in the CDR3. CDR3 nucleotides: TGTGCCAGTAGTATCTCGCCCCGGGACGGACCTAGGGTAAAACTGTTTTTT. This gives the protein CASSISPRDGPRVKLFF.

V gene TRBV28 combines with J gene TRBJ1-3, with 9 nucleotides matching TRBD1. Germline CDR1 reads MDHEN; CDR2 reads SYDVKM. V shed 10 bases and J 5 bases; nucleotides not matched to a gene: 12. CDR3 length equals 15 residues. In DNA, the CDR3 is TGTGCCACCCTGACCCCGGGACAGGGAAGAAACACCATATATTTT. Amino acid sequence: CATLTPGQGRNTIYF.

The genes are TRBV9 and TRBJ2-1; D may be TRBD1 or TRBD2 (5 bases each). Germline V lookup: CDR1 SGDLS, CDR2 YYNGEE. Between the trimmed V and J ends, which lost 1 base and 5 bases, there was a span of 10 bases. This CDR3 is 14 amino acids long. The CDR3 bases are TGTGCCAGCAGCGTAACCGGGACCAACAATGAGCAGTTCTTC. Amino acids: CASSVTGTNNEQFF.

The chain couples TRBV4-3 to TRBJ1-4; tentative D call: TRBD1 (5 bases). The CDR3 is made up of 15 amino acids. V lost 0 bases to trimming and J lost 7 bases, with 12 bases between them. CDR1 is LGHNA and CDR2 is YSLEER in the germline V gene. CDR3 protein: CASSQDRTGTEKLFF. The CDR3 DNA sequence: TGCGCCAGCAGCCAAGACAGGACGGGGACTGAAAAACTGTTTTTT.

This clone occurred a few times. The chain joins TRBV2 to TRBJ1-2; D is possibly TRBD1 (5 bases). V was trimmed by 5 bases and J by 7 bases, leaving 20 bases between them. Germline V gene data show CDR1 as SNHLY and CDR2 as FYNNEI. The CDR3 covers 15 residues. The CDR3 region has the DNA TGTGCCAGCAGTTATAACCCTGGGACTGCTGCTGGCTACACCTTC. Its protein product is CASSYNPGTAAGYTF.

The rearrangement joins TRBV30 to TRBJ2-7, with unresolved D. This CDR3 is 13 amino acids long. The germline V gene has CDR1 GTSNPN and CDR2 SVGIG (reference sequence). V was shortened by 3 bases and J by 2 bases, with 11 bases between the two germline ends. The CDR3 protein is CAWRRPSTYEQYF. The CDR3 DNA reads as TGTGCCTGGAGAAGGCCGTCCACCTACGAGCAGTACTTC.

The V gene is TRBV19, the J gene TRBJ2-7, with TRBD1 as a possible D gene (5 bases). Germline V lookup: CDR1 LNHDA, CDR2 SQIVND (reference sequence). Trimming took off 3 bases at V and 0 bases at J, with 9 bases between the two ends. The CDR3 consists of 14 residues. The CDR3 sequence: CASSIQGLSYEQYF. The CDR3 bases are TGTGCCAGTAGTATTCAGGGTCTCTCCTACGAGCAGTACTTC.

The chain joins TRBV6-5 to TRBJ2-3; no reliable D call. The CDR3 length is 13 residues. The germline gives CDR1 MNHEY, CDR2 SVGAGI. Trimming left V 7 bases short and J 3 bases short, with 11 bases between. The CDR3 protein is CASMNRQTDTQYF. CDR3 nucleotide sequence: TGTGCCAGCATGAACCGACAAACAGATACGCAGTATTTT.

This chain links TRBV20-1 with TRBJ1-2, with unresolved D. CDR1 DFQATT and CDR2 SNEGSKA come from the germline V gene (reference sequence). V shed 5 bases and J shed 6 bases, with 10 bases lying between them. This CDR3 has 11 amino acids. The CDR3 sequence is CSAPGWNGYTF. CDR3 in DNA: TGCAGTGCTCCGGGGTGGAATGGCTACACCTTC.